This T cell receptor beta chain was sequenced during a study of CD8 T cells in Susac syndrome. Findings of the study overall: Clonal expansion did not appear in Susac syndrome CD4+ T cell repertoires.

CD8+ and CD4+ T cells from blood underwent TCR beta sequencing. Regarding this clonotype: The antigen is not known.

The RNA, roughly 0.45 to 1 ug, was put through reverse transcription using random hexamers. With immunoSEQ multiplex PCR, TCR beta CDR3 was amplified across 54 Vbeta and 13 Jbeta. Using its own MiXCR run on the immunoSEQ multiplex PCR reads, TCRdb lists one record per CDR3 protein. Of more than 110,000 distinct CDR3 sequences in the sample, roughly 94% were seen once. The clonotype comes from a human donor with Susac syndrome. Sequencing was carried out using CD4+ T cells from PBMCs.

Written as DNA, the CDR3 is TGTGCCACCAGCAGAGAGGGGGCATATAATTCACCCCTCCACTTT. Amino acid sequence: CATSREGAYNSPLHF. The chain recombines TRBV15 with TRBJ1-6; D is possibly TRBD1 (6 bases). Germline CDR1 LNHNV, CDR2 YYDKDF (reference sequence). V was clipped by 0 bases and J by 4 bases, with 7 bases between them. The CDR3 extends over 15 amino acids.